Listed here are 2 T cell receptor beta chains from one sample, sequenced in a study of blood T cell repertoires in COVID-19. Profiled with immunoSEQ multiplex PCR; TCRdb holds only in-frame clones, not every one. Here the sample spans over 90,000 clones, over 65% being singletons. The source material was peripheral blood. These receptors all come from a man between 65 and 85 years old with COVID-19, enrolled during active disease.

The chain couples TRBV18 to TRBJ2-7, with TRBD1 matching over 12 bases. After removal of 6 bases from V and 7 bases from J, the junction contained 7 bases not matched to a gene. The CDR3 totals 14 residues. In germline, CDR1 is KGHSH, CDR2 LQKENI. The CDR3 bases are TGTGCCAGCTCGTTCGGGACAGGGGGCGAAGAGCAGTACTTC. Its protein is CASSFGTGGEEQYF.

This clone was detected once. The V call is TRBV14, the J call TRBJ2-5, with 9 bases identical to TRBD2. Losses at the gene ends were 0 bases for V and 7 bases for J; bases not matched to a gene: 9. The CDR3 sequence is 16 residues long. Germline V gene lookup returns CDR1 SGHDN and CDR2 FVKESK. The CDR3 DNA sequence: TGTGCCAGCAGCCAAGATTCGCGGGAGGGCCGTCGGACCCAGTACTTC. It specifies CASSQDSREGRRTQYF.